The 5 T cell receptor beta chains listed next were all sequenced from one sample in a study of cytomegalovirus exposure and HLA in healthy donors. The study ran its PCR with 60 Vbeta and 13 Jbeta primers. Sequencing was performed with immunoSEQ multiplex PCR; in TCRdb, only in-frame clones are kept and a portion is missing. There are approximately 140,000 clones in the sample; roughly 80% occur only once, and about 3.1% lies in the top ten. Sequenced material: PBMCs. The receptors derive from a man aged 40-49 years in good health and CMV-seronegative.

The chain recombines TRBV2 with TRBJ2-3, with 14 bases aligning to TRBD2. The germline V gene encodes CDR1 SNHLY and CDR2 FYNNEI. CDR3 length: 16 amino acids. Trimming removed 8 bases from V and 3 bases from J; junction bases left unmatched: 7. CDR3 sequence (DNA): TGTGCCAGCCACGGACTAGCGGGGGGATTAACAGATACGCAGTATTTT. It is translated as CASHGLAGGLTDTQYF.

The rearrangement links TRBV5-1 to TRBJ2-7, with a tentative D call TRBD2 (6 bases). The CDR3 is made up of 14 amino acids. Trimming stripped 4 bases from V and 7 bases from J, with 18 bases between. The germline V gene encodes CDR1 SGHRS and CDR2 YFSETQ. The CDR3: CASSARDGGREQYF. The DNA for the CDR3 is TGCGCCAGCAGCGCCCGGGACGGGGGTAGGGAGCAGTACTTC.

The genes are TRBV2 and TRBJ1-1, with 7 bases matching TRBD1. Germline V lookup: CDR1 SNHLY, CDR2 FYNNEI. This CDR3 has 16 amino acids. J gave up 5 bases and V 4 bases, and 13 bases lay outside the gene matches. The chain's CDR3 is CASSGGGGAGGTEAFF. In DNA form, the CDR3 reads TGTGCCAGCAGTGGGGGAGGGGGCGCGGGGGGAACTGAAGCTTTCTTT.

The J gene is TRBJ2-3, the V gene TRBV15; possibly TRBD1 for D (6 bases). V shed 0 bases and J shed 2 bases, with 9 bases lying between them. The CDR3 is 15 residues long. The V gene's germline CDR1 is LNHNV and CDR2 YYDKDF (reference sequence). The CDR3 DNA sequence: TGTGCCACCAGCAGAGATGAGGGGGTCACAGATACGCAGTATTTT. The encoded protein is CATSRDEGVTDTQYF.

The rearrangement joins TRBV7-9 to TRBJ1-3, with a possible D match to TRBD1 (6 bases). The CDR3 spans 15 residues. CDR1 is SEHNR, CDR2 FQNEAQ, per germline (reference sequence). Trimming took 4 bases from V and 5 from J, leaving 15 bases between them. The CDR3 spells CASSYRERLRNTIYF. CDR3 DNA: TGTGCCAGCAGCTACAGGGAACGGCTTAGAAACACCATATATTTT. Using reference TRBV7-9 and TRBJ1-3 for the parts outside the CDR3, the full variable domain is DTGVSQNPRHKITKRGQNVTFRCDPISEHNRLYWYRQTLGQGPEFLTYFQNEAQLEKSRLLSDRFSAERPKGSFSTLEIQRTEQGDSAMYLCASSYRERLRNTIYFGEGSWLTVV.